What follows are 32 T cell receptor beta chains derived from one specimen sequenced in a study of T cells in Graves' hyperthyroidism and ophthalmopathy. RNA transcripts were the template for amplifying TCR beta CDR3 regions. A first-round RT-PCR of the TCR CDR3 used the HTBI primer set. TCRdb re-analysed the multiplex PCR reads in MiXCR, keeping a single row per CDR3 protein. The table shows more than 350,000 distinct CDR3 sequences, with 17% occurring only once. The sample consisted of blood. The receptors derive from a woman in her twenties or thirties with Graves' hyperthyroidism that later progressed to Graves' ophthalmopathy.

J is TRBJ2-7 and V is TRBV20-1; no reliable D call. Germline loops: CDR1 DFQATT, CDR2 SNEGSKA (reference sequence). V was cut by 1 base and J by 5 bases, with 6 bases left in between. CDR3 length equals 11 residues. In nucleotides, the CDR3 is TGCAGTGCTAGAGTAATACACGAGCAGTACTTC. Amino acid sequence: CSARVIHEQYF.

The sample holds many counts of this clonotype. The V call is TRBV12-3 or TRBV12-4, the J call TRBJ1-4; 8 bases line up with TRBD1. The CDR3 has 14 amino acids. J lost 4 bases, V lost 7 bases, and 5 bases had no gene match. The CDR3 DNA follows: TGTGCCAGCACCCTACAGGGGGTTAATGAAAAACTGTTTTTT. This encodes CASTLQGVNEKLFF.

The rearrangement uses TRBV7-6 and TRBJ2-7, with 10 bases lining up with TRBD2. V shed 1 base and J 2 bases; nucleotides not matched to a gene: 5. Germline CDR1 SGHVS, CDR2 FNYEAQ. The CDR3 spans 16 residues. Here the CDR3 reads CASSLVPSGSTYEQYF. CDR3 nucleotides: TGTGCCAGCAGCTTAGTCCCTAGCGGGAGTACCTACGAGCAGTACTTC.

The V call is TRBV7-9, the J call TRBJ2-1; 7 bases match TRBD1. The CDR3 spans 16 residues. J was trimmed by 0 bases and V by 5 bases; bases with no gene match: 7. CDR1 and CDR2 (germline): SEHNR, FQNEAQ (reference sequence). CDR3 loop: CASSQTTGISYNEQFF. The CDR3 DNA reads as TGTGCCAGCAGCCAAACGACAGGGATCTCCTACAATGAGCAGTTCTTC.

CDR3 residues: CASSSGTLASTDTQYF. For the CDR3, the DNA is TGTGCCAGCAGTTCCGGGACACTCGCCAGCACAGATACGCAGTATTTT. This chain links TRBV2 with TRBJ2-3, with D perhaps matching TRBD1 (6 bases). This CDR3 has 16 amino acids. The germline CDR1 and CDR2 sequences are SNHLY and FYNNEI. V was clipped by 5 bases and J by 0 bases, with 15 bases between them.

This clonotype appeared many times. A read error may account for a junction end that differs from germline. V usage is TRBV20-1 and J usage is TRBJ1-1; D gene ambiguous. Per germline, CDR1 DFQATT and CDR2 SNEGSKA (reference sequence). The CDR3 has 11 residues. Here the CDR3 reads CSARDYKGAFF. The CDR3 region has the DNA TGCAGTGCAAGAGACTACAAGGGAGCTTTCTTT.

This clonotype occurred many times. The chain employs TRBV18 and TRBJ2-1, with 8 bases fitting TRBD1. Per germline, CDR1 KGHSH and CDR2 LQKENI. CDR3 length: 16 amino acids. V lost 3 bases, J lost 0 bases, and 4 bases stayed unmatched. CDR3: CASSPGQGSSYNEQFF. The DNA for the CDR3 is TGTGCCAGCTCACCTGGACAGGGAAGCTCCTACAATGAGCAGTTCTTC. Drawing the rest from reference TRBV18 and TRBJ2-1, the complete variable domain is NAGVMQNPRHLVRRRGQEARLRCSPMKGHSHVYWYRQLPEEGLKFMVYLQKENIIDESGMPKERFSAEFPKEGPSILRIQQVVRGDSAAYFCASSPGQGSSYNEQFFGPGTRLTVL.

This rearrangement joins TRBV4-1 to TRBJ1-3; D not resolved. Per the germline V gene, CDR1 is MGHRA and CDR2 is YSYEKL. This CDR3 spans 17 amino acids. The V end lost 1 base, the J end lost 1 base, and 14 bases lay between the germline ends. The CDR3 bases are TGCGCCAGCAGCCAAGGGTTGGAATGGGGATCTGGAAACACCATATATTTT. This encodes CASSQGLEWGSGNTIYF.

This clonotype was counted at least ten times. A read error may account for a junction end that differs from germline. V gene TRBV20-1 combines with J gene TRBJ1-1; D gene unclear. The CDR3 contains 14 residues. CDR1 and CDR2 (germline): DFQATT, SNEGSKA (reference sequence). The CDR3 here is CSAGDLILNTEAFF. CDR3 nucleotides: TGCAGTGCTGGAGACTTAATCTTGAACACTGAAGCTTTCTTT.

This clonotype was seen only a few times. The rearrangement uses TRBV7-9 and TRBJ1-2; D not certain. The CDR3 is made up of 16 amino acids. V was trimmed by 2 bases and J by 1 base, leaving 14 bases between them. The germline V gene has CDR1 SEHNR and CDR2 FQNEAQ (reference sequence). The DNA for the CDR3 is TGTGCCAGCAGCTTATCCCCCCAGGCTCTTAACTATGGCTACACCTTC. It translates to CASSLSPQALNYGYTF.

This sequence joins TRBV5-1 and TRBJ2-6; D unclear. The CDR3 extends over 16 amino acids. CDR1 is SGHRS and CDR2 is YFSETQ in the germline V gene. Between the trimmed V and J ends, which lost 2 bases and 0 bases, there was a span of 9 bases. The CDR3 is CASSFGRTSGANVLTF. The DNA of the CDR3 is TGCGCCAGCAGCTTCGGCCGAACCTCTGGGGCCAACGTCCTGACTTTC.

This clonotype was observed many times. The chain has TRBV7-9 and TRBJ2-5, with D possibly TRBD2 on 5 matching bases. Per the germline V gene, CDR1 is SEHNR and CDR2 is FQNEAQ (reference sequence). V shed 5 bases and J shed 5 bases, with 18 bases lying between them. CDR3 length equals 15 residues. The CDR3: CASSHSVGVFETQYF. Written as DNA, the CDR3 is TGTGCCAGCAGCCATAGCGTAGGAGTTTTCGAGACCCAGTACTTC.

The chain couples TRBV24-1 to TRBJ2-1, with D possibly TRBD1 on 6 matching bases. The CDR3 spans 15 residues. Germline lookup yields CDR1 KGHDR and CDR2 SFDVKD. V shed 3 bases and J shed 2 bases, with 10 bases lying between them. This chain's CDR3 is CATSDQDSPYNEQFF. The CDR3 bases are TGTGCCACCAGTGATCAGGACAGCCCCTACAATGAGCAGTTCTTC.

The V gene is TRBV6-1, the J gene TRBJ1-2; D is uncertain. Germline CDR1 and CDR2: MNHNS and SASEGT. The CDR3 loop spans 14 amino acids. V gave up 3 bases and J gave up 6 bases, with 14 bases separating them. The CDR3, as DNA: TGTGCCAGCAGTGAGCCTAGGGAGTCCCATGGCTACACCTTC. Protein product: CASSEPRESHGYTF.

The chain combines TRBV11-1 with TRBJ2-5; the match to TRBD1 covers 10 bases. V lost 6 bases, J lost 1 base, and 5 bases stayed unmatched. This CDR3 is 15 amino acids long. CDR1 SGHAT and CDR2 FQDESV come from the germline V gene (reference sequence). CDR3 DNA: TGTGCCAGCAGTCAAGGGACAGGGGTCCAAGAGACCCAGTACTTC. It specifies CASSQGTGVQETQYF.

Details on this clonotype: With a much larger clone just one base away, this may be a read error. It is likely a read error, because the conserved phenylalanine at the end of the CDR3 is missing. The CDR3 DNA reads TGTGCCAGCTCACCACTACAGGCTTCTGGAAACACCATATATTTA. Encoded protein: CASSPLQASGNTIYL. The V call is TRBV18, the J call TRBJ1-3; a possible D gene is TRBD1 (5 bases). The CDR3 sequence is 15 residues long. Germline CDR1 KGHSH, CDR2 LQKENI. Trimming removed 1 base from V and 1 base from J, with 8 bases in between.

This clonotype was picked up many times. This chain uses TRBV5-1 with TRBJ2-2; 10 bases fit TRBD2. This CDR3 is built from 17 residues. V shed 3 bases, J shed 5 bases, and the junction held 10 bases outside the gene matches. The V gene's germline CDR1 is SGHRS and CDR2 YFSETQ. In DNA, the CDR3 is TGCGCCAGCAGCTCCCCATCGGGACTAGCGACGACCGGGGAGCTGTTTTTT. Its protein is CASSSPSGLATTGELFF.

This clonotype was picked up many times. CDR3 sequence (DNA): TGTGCCAGCAGTTTATGGGGGGAGGGAAAGACCCAGTACTTC. It encodes CASSLWGEGKTQYF. V is TRBV28 and J is TRBJ2-5, with 7 bases that match TRBD2. Trimming at V came to 0 bases and at J to 6 bases, leaving 4 bases not matched to a gene. CDR1 is MDHEN, CDR2 SYDVKM, per germline. The CDR3 runs to 14 residues.

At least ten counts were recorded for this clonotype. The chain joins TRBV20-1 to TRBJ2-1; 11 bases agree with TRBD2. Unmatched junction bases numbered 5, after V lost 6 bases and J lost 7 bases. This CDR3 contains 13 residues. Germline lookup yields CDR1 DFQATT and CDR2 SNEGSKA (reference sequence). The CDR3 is CSALGLAVNEQFF. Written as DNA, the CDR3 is TGCAGTGCCCTGGGACTAGCGGTTAATGAGCAGTTCTTC.

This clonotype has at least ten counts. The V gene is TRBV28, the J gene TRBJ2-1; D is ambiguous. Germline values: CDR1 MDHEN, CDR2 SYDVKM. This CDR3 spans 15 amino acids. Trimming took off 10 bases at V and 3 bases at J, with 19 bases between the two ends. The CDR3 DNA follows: TGTGCCACCCTTGGTGAGGCCTCAAACTACAATGAGCAGTTCTTC. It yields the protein CATLGEASNYNEQFF.

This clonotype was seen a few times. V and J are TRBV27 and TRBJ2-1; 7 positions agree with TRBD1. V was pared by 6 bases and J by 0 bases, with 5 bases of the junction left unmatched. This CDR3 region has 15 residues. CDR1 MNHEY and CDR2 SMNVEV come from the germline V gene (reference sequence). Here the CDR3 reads CASSTTGNSYNEQFF. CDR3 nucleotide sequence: TGTGCCAGCAGCACGACAGGGAACTCCTACAATGAGCAGTTCTTC.

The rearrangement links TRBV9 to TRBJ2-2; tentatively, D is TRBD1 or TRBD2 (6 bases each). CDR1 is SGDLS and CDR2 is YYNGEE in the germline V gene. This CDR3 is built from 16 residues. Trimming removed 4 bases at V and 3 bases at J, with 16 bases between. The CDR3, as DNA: TGTGCCAGCAGCCCTGGCGGGACACCCCACACCGGGGAGCTGTTTTTT. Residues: CASSPGGTPHTGELFF.

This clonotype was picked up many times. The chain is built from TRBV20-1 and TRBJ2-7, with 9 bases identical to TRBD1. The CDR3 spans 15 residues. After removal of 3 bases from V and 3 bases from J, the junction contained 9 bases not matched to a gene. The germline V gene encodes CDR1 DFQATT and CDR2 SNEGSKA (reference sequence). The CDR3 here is CSASRPGQGFYEQYF. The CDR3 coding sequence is TGCAGTGCTAGCCGTCCGGGACAGGGTTTCTACGAGCAGTACTTC.

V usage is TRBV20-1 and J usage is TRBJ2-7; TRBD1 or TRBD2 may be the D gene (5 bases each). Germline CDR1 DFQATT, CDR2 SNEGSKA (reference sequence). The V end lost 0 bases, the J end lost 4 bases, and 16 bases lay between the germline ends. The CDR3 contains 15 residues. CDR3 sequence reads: CSARDGAVGGYEQYF. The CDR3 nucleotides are TGCAGTGCTAGAGACGGGGCGGTGGGCGGATACGAGCAGTACTTC.

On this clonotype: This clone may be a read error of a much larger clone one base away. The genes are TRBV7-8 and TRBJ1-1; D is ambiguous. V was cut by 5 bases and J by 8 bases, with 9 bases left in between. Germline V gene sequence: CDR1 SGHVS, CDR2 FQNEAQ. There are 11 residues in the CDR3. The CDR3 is CASSPGWEAFF. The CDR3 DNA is TGTGCCAGCAGCCCTGGGTGGGAAGCTTTCTTT.

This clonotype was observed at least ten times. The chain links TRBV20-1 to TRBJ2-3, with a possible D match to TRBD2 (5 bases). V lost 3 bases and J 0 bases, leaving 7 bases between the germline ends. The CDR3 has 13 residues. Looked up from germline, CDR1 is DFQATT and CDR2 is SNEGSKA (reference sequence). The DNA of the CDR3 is TGCAGTGCTAGCGGGGTCAGCACAGATACGCAGTATTTT. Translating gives CSASGVSTDTQYF.

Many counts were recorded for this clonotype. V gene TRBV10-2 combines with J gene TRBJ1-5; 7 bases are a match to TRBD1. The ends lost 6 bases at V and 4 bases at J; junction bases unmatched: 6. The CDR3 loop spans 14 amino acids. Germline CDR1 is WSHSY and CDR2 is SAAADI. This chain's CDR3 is CASSGDSRNQPQHF. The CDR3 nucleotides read TGCGCCAGCAGCGGGGACAGTAGGAATCAGCCCCAGCATTTT.

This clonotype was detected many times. The CDR3 coding sequence is TGTGCCAGCAGTAAACACAGGGGTGGGGGCCAAGAGACCCAGTACTTC. Translation gives CASSKHRGGGQETQYF. The rearrangement uses TRBV6-1 and TRBJ2-5, with 7 bases that match TRBD1. The V gene's germline CDR1 is MNHNS and CDR2 SASEGT. J was trimmed by 1 base and V by 5 bases; bases with no gene match: 10. The CDR3 has 16 amino acids.

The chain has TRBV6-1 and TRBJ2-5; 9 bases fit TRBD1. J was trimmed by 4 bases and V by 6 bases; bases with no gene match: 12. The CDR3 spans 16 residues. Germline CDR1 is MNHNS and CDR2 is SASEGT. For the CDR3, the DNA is TGTGCCAGCAGCCAACGACGACAGGGGGTGGGAGAGACCCAGTACTTC. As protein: CASSQRRQGVGETQYF.

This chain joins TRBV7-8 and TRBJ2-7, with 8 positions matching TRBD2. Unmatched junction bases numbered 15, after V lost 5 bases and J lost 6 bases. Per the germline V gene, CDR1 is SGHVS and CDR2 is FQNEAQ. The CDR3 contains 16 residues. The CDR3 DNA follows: TGTGCCAGCAGCGCTACTAGCGGTACAACCCACTCCGAGCAGTACTTC. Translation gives CASSATSGTTHSEQYF.

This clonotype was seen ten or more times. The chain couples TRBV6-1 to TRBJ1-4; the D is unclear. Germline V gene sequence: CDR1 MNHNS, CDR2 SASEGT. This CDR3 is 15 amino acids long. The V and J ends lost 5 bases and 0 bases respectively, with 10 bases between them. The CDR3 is CASSSPGTTNEKLFF. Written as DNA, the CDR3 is TGTGCCAGCAGTTCCCCGGGAACAACTAATGAAAAACTGTTTTTT.

Here the CDR3 DNA reads TGCAGTGCTAGAGACCTTCGGAGGGTCGGCGGCTACACCTTC. Its protein product is CSARDLRRVGGYTF. V and J are TRBV20-1 and TRBJ1-2; D gene uncertain. The germline gives CDR1 DFQATT, CDR2 SNEGSKA (reference sequence). This CDR3 is built from 14 residues. Trimming stripped 0 bases from V and 8 bases from J, with 16 bases between.